The 19 T cell receptor beta chains listed next were all sequenced from one sample in a study of blood T cell repertoires in COVID-19. Method: immunoSEQ multiplex PCR; TCRdb's copy keeps in-frame clones and lacks some. The table records approximately 69,000 clones, 82% of them present only once. The sequencing input was peripheral blood. These TCRs come from an elderly woman with acute or convalescent COVID-19.

This clone was observed once. This chain connects TRBV5-8 to TRBJ2-1; perhaps TRBD2 as D (6 bases). V was trimmed by 4 bases and J by 4 bases, leaving 15 bases between them. The length of the CDR3 is 15 residues. Per germline, CDR1 SGHTS and CDR2 YDEGEE. The CDR3 protein is CASSEWRAKYNEQFF. The CDR3 bases are TGTGCCAGCAGCGAATGGAGGGCGAAATACAATGAGCAGTTCTTC.

The chain links TRBV2 to TRBJ1-4, with a possible D match to TRBD1 (6 bases). Per the germline V gene, CDR1 is SNHLY and CDR2 is FYNNEI. Trimming left V 6 bases short and J 8 bases short, with 22 bases between. There are 16 residues in the CDR3. The CDR3 coding sequence is TGTGCCAGCAGCCGGTCACCCAGGGGAAGAGACGAAAAACTGTTTTTT. Translation gives CASSRSPRGRDEKLFF. The variable domain in full, completed from reference TRBV2 and TRBJ1-4, reads EPEVTQTPSHQVTQMGQEVILRCVPISNHLYFYWYRQILGQKVEFLVSFYNNEISEKSEIFDDQFSVERPDGSNFTLKIRSTKLEDSAMYFCASSRSPRGRDEKLFFGSGTQLSVL.

The V call is TRBV3-1 (or the pseudogene TRBV3-2), the J call TRBJ2-1; 9 positions match TRBD2. The CDR3 sequence is 17 residues long. Germline V CDR1 and CDR2: LGHDT, YNNKEL (reference sequence). V lost 1 base and J lost 8; bases outside the gene matches: 12. In nucleotides, the CDR3 is TGTGCCAGCAGCCAAGTGAGCCTAAGCGGGAGGTTCGATGAGCAGTTCTTC. Residues: CASSQVSLSGRFDEQFF.

The rearrangement links TRBV7-2 to TRBJ2-7; D gene uncertain. V shed 4 bases and J shed 2 bases, with 12 bases lying between them. Germline CDR1 reads SGHTA; CDR2 reads FQGNSA. The CDR3 has 14 amino acids. The CDR3 coding sequence is TGTGCCAGCAGCTCGACACCGAACCCCTACGAGCAGTACTTC. This sequence encodes CASSSTPNPYEQYF.

The rearrangement uses TRBV30 and TRBJ2-3; D gene uncertain. The V and J ends lost 0 bases and 4 bases respectively, with 5 bases between them. The CDR3 runs 12 residues. Germline lookup yields CDR1 GTSNPN and CDR2 SVGIG (reference sequence). The CDR3 DNA reads TGTGCCTGGAGTGTAACAGCAGATACGCAGTATTTT. Encoded protein: CAWSVTADTQYF.

The genes are TRBV24-1 and TRBJ2-7, with a possible D match to TRBD1 (6 bases). Germline assignment: CDR1 KGHDR and CDR2 SFDVKD. V was shortened by 3 bases and J by 2 bases, with 13 bases between the two germline ends. The CDR3 is made up of 15 amino acids. As DNA, the CDR3 is TGTGCCACCAGTGATAAGGGGGACCCTACCTACGAGCAGTACTTC. Encoded protein: CATSDKGDPTYEQYF.

The rearrangement uses TRBV7-3 and TRBJ2-5; 8 bases fit TRBD2. With V trimmed by 5 bases and J by 5 bases, 10 bases remained unmatched. This CDR3 is 15 amino acids long. The germline V gene has CDR1 SGHTA and CDR2 FQGTGA. In DNA form, the CDR3 reads TGTGCCAGCAGCCGTTCCGGCGGGAGGTTGGAGACCCAGTACTTC. Translated, it gives CASSRSGGRLETQYF.

The rearrangement uses TRBV28 and TRBJ1-1; TRBD1 aligns across 10 bases. J lost 11 bases, V lost 11 bases, and 17 bases had no gene match. The CDR3 extends over 14 amino acids. CDR1 is MDHEN and CDR2 is SYDVKM in the germline V gene. The CDR3 here is CASLPSGTGDWAFF. The DNA of the CDR3 is TGTGCCTCTCTTCCCTCCGGGACAGGGGATTGGGCTTTCTTT.

V usage is TRBV5-8 and J usage is TRBJ2-3; TRBD2 might be the D (6 bases). This CDR3 is built from 15 residues. V was cut by 2 bases and J by 2 bases, with 12 bases left in between. From germline, CDR1 is SGHTS and CDR2 YDEGEE. The CDR3 nucleotides are TGTGCCAGCAGCTTCGCGGGGAACCCCACAGATACGCAGTATTTT. It specifies CASSFAGNPTDTQYF.

The rearrangement joins TRBV18 to TRBJ2-3; 11 nucleotides agree with TRBD2. In germline, CDR1 is KGHSH, CDR2 LQKENI. The CDR3 consists of 18 residues. Unmatched junction bases numbered 9, after V lost 2 bases and J lost 2 bases. The CDR3 DNA reads TGTGCCAGCTCACCAGCTGCGGGGACTAGCGGCTTCACAGATACGCAGTATTTT. Protein: CASSPAAGTSGFTDTQYF. The full variable domain, completed using reference TRBV18 and TRBJ2-3, is NAGVMQNPRHLVRRRGQEARLRCSPMKGHSHVYWYRQLPEEGLKFMVYLQKENIIDESGMPKERFSAEFPKEGPSILRIQQVVRGDSAAYFCASSPAAGTSGFTDTQYFGPGTRLTVL.

The gene calls are TRBV6-5 and TRBJ2-7; tentative D call: TRBD1 (6 bases). The CDR3 contains 15 residues. The germline V and J ends were trimmed by 5 bases and 3 bases, with 17 bases remaining between them. The germline gives CDR1 MNHEY, CDR2 SVGAGI. Here the CDR3 DNA reads TGTGCCAGCAGTATAGCGCCGGGACACCTCTACGAGCAGTACTTC. This codes for CASSIAPGHLYEQYF.

The V gene is TRBV5-1, the J gene TRBJ2-3; D possibly corresponds to TRBD1 (6 bases). Trimming cost V 7 bases and J 3 bases, with 6 bases left between them. The CDR3 is made up of 11 amino acids. The germline CDR1 and CDR2 sequences are SGHRS and YFSETQ. The CDR3 coding sequence is TGCGCCAGCCAGGGGACAGATACGCAGTATTTT. Its translation: CASQGTDTQYF. Looking up the rest from reference TRBV5-1 and TRBJ2-3 gives the full variable domain: KAGVTQTPRYLIKTRGQQVTLSCSPISGHRSVSWYQQTPGQGLQFLFEYFSETQRNKGNFPGRFSGRQFSNSRSEMNVSTLELGDSALYLCASQGTDTQYFGPGTRLTVL.

The V and J genes are TRBV4-1 and TRBJ2-7, with TRBD1 identical over 7 bases. CDR1 is MGHRA and CDR2 is YSYEKL in the germline V gene. The V and J ends lost 3 bases and 2 bases, in that order; junction bases with no gene match: 7. The CDR3 totals 15 residues. CDR3 nucleotide sequence: TGCGCCAGCAGCCAGCAGAGACAGGGACCCTACGAGCAGTACTTC. Its protein product is CASSQQRQGPYEQYF.

The chain employs TRBV7-9 and TRBJ2-5; D is perhaps TRBD1 (6 bases). The germline gives CDR1 SEHNR, CDR2 FQNEAQ (reference sequence). The CDR3 runs to 13 residues. The V end lost 5 bases, the J end lost 2 bases, and 9 bases lay between the germline ends. The CDR3 here is CASSRGQQETQYF. As DNA, the CDR3 is TGTGCCAGCAGCCGAGGACAGCAAGAGACCCAGTACTTC.

By share of the sample, this clone is large. This CDR3 is CARSLLISFGTSGSAYRPTDTQYF. The CDR3 DNA reads TGTGCCAGAAGCCTACTAATTAGCTTTGGGACTAGCGGGTCAGCCTACCGTCCCACAGATACGCAGTATTTT. The rearrangement joins TRBV5-3 to TRBJ2-3, with 12 nucleotides matching TRBD2. TRBV5-3 is assigned to the ORF class and has an uncertain function. The V segment lost 4 bases and the J segment 2 bases; nucleotides outside the gene matches: 29. The CDR3 has 24 amino acids.

The DNA for the CDR3 is TGTGCCAGCAGCGCCCGACAGGGTTTAGGCTCACCCCTCCACTTT. It translates to CASSARQGLGSPLHF. This chain joins TRBV9 and TRBJ1-6; TRBD1 matches at 7 bases. J lost 10 bases, V lost 3 bases, and 10 bases had no gene match. Germline V gives CDR1 SGDLS, CDR2 YYNGEE. The CDR3 is made up of 15 amino acids.

By share of the sample, this clone is medium-sized. The chain has TRBV5-6 and TRBJ2-4, with TRBD2 as a possible D gene (6 bases). CDR3 length equals 15 residues. Trimming took 1 base from V and 3 from J, leaving 11 bases between them. Germline V lookup: CDR1 SGHDT, CDR2 YYEEEE. The CDR3 nucleotides read TGTGCCAGCAGCTTGCTAACGGGGGACAAAAACATTCAGTACTTC. Its translation: CASSLLTGDKNIQYF.

This clone was seen a few times. This sequence joins TRBV7-9 and TRBJ2-5; possibly TRBD1 for D (5 bases). The CDR3 consists of 14 residues. Germline CDR1 is SEHNR and CDR2 is FQNEAQ (reference sequence). V gave up 7 bases and J gave up 3 bases, with 15 bases separating them. The chain's CDR3 is CASNPPGPEETQYF. The CDR3 coding sequence is TGTGCCAGCAACCCGCCAGGGCCCGAAGAGACCCAGTACTTC.

This clone was detected only a few times. The CDR3 coding sequence is TGTGCCAGCAGCTCGACAGGGCGGTACAATGAGCAGTTCTTC. It is translated as CASSSTGRYNEQFF. The chain links TRBV28 to TRBJ2-1, with 7 bases aligning to TRBD1. This CDR3 is built from 14 residues. CDR1 MDHEN and CDR2 SYDVKM come from the germline V gene. V was pared by 6 bases and J by 4 bases, with 6 bases of the junction left unmatched.